Below are 18 T cell receptor beta chains sequenced from a single sample in a study of T-cell memory formation after mild COVID-19. TCRdb ran MiXCR on the 5' RACE reads and lists one entry per CDR3 protein. The sample consists of about 320,000 distinct CDR3 sequences, approximately 15% of them appearing once. Sequences were obtained from PBMCs or a T cell subset sorted from them (not recorded which). These TCRs come from a man between 18 and 29 years old who had mild COVID-19 (a few samples of this study predate the infection). Cell type and time point are not known.

This clonotype has only a few counts. The J gene is TRBJ2-7, the V gene TRBV4-2, with D hard to call. Germline V lookup: CDR1 LGHNA, CDR2 YNFKEQ. Trimming pared 1 base from V and 1 base from J, leaving 8 bases between. CDR3 length equals 14 residues. Written as DNA, the CDR3 is TGTGCCAGCAGCCAAGCCGTGACATCCTACGAGCAGTACTTC. As protein: CASSQAVTSYEQYF.

CDR3 DNA sequence: TGTGCCACCTCGATCCCTTCCGGGACAGGGAAATACGAGCAGTACGTC. Amino acids: CATSIPSGTGKYEQYV. The chain couples TRBV10-3 to TRBJ2-7; 9 bases map to TRBD1. V lost 10 bases and J lost 4; bases outside the gene matches: 17. The CDR3 extends over 16 amino acids. Germline lookup yields CDR1 ENHRY and CDR2 SYGVKD.

This chain connects TRBV7-2 to TRBJ1-4, with D possibly TRBD1 on 5 matching bases. This CDR3 spans 13 amino acids. Between the trimmed V and J ends, which lost 5 bases and 8 bases, there was a span of 12 bases. From germline, CDR1 is SGHTA and CDR2 FQGNSA. In nucleotides, the CDR3 is TGTGCCAGCAGCACCCAGGGATGGGAAAAACTGTTTTTT. Translated, it gives CASSTQGWEKLFF.

The rearrangement uses TRBV12-3 or TRBV12-4 and TRBJ1-3; D unresolved. V was pared by 6 bases and J by 4 bases, with 7 bases between. This CDR3 is 12 amino acids long. The CDR3 reads CASRQQGNTIYF. Written as DNA, the CDR3 is TGTGCCAGCAGACAACAGGGAAACACCATATATTTT.

The chain joins TRBV9 to TRBJ2-3; possibly TRBD2 for D (5 bases). This CDR3 region has 17 residues. V shed 0 bases and J shed 2 bases, with 16 bases lying between them. Germline V gives CDR1 SGDLS, CDR2 YYNGEE. In DNA, the CDR3 is TGTGCCAGCAGCGTAGTAAGGAGGTGGTTAGCCACAGATACGCAGTATTTT. It translates to CASSVVRRWLATDTQYF.

V and J are TRBV20-1 and TRBJ2-7; TRBD2 matches 8 bases. The CDR3 has 13 amino acids. The trim removed 6 bases at V and 5 bases at J, leaving 9 bases unmatched. Germline values: CDR1 DFQATT, CDR2 SNEGSKA (reference sequence). In nucleotides, the CDR3 is TGCAGTGCCCTCACCCCGGGGGGGGACGAGCAGTACTTC. Protein product: CSALTPGGDEQYF.

The rearrangement links TRBV6-6 to TRBJ1-1; the D gene is possibly TRBD1 (5 bases). Trimming stripped 2 bases from V and 5 bases from J, with 15 bases between. Germline CDR1 MNHNY, CDR2 SVGAGI (reference sequence). CDR3 length: 15 amino acids. The CDR3 sequence is CASSYRGDFGTEAFF. DNA of the CDR3: TGTGCCAGCAGTTACCGGGGGGACTTCGGAACTGAAGCTTTCTTT.

This clonotype was counted ten times or more. The chain employs TRBV12-3 or TRBV12-4 and TRBJ1-1; D remains ambiguous. This CDR3 comprises 13 residues. The ends were cut back, 0 bases at V and 7 bases at J, with 9 bases in the middle. The CDR3 region is CASSLALSREAFF. The CDR3 nucleotides read TGTGCCAGCAGTTTAGCGCTTAGTCGTGAAGCTTTCTTT.

J is TRBJ1-5 and V is TRBV5-6; D perhaps matches TRBD1 (6 bases). CDR1 is SGHDT, CDR2 YYEEEE, per germline. The CDR3 length is 12 residues. The germline V and J ends were trimmed by 4 bases and 7 bases, with 9 bases remaining between them. CDR3 bases: TGTGCCAGCAGCGTAGGACAGCAGCCCCAGCATTTT. The encoded protein is CASSVGQQPQHF.

CDR3 amino acids: CASSYAGKNQPQHF. CDR3 coding DNA: TGCGCCAGCAGCTACGCAGGCAAAAATCAGCCCCAGCATTTT. This sequence joins TRBV4-1 and TRBJ1-5; D gene unclear. Trimming stripped 5 bases from V and 4 bases from J, with 12 bases between. CDR1 is MGHRA, CDR2 YSYEKL, per germline. The CDR3 extends over 14 amino acids.

This clonotype was recorded many times. This chain joins TRBV7-2 and TRBJ1-2; no firm D call. Deletions cut 3 bases from V and 3 bases from J, with 5 bases between. Germline V gene sequence: CDR1 SGHTA, CDR2 FQGNSA. The CDR3 is 12 amino acids. The DNA of the CDR3 is TGTGCCAGCAGCTTCAACGACTATGGCTACACCTTC. Residues: CASSFNDYGYTF.

This chain links TRBV29-1 with TRBJ2-2; 7 positions agree with TRBD1. Per the germline V gene, CDR1 is SQVTM and CDR2 is ANQGSEA. V lost 4 bases and J lost 4; bases outside the gene matches: 6. The CDR3 length is 14 residues. In DNA form, the CDR3 reads TGCAGCGTTGTCCGACAGGGCCGCACCGGGGAGCTGTTTTTT. Protein: CSVVRQGRTGELFF.

This clonotype was seen ten or more times. The chain joins TRBV6-6 to TRBJ2-5; a weak D match, TRBD2 (6 bases). Looked up from germline, CDR1 is MNHNY and CDR2 is SVGAGI (reference sequence). The CDR3 has 14 residues. Trimming took 4 bases from V and 1 from J, leaving 10 bases between them. The CDR3 sequence: CASSFGTSQETQYF. In DNA, the CDR3 is TGTGCCAGCAGTTTTGGGACTTCCCAAGAGACCCAGTACTTC.

The J gene is TRBJ2-2, the V gene TRBV9, with 8 bases matching TRBD2. The CDR3 sequence is 16 residues long. With V trimmed by 3 bases and J by 3 bases, 7 bases remained unmatched. The germline V gene has CDR1 SGDLS and CDR2 YYNGEE. CDR3 residues: CASSAPGGADTGELFF. DNA for the CDR3: TGTGCCAGCAGCGCCCCCGGGGGGGCAGACACCGGGGAGCTGTTTTTT. The whole variable domain, remainder taken from reference TRBV9 and TRBJ2-2, is DSGVTQTPKHLITATGQRVTLRCSPRSGDLSVYWYQQSLDQGLQFLIQYYNGEERAKGNILERFSAQQFPDLHSELNLSSLELGDSALYFCASSAPGGADTGELFFGEGSRLTVL.

The rearrangement uses TRBV29-1 and TRBJ2-2; maybe TRBD1 (5 bases). The germline CDR1 and CDR2 sequences are SQVTM and ANQGSEA. This CDR3 comprises 14 residues. The ends were cut back, 4 bases at V and 2 bases at J, with 11 bases in the middle. The CDR3 sequence: CSVGPRTNTGELFF. The CDR3 bases are TGCAGCGTTGGGCCCCGGACAAACACCGGGGAGCTGTTTTTT.

The chain couples TRBV7-7 to TRBJ2-7, with D possibly TRBD1 on 6 matching bases. This CDR3 is built from 16 residues. Germline CDR1 reads SSHAT; CDR2 reads FNYEAQ (reference sequence). The ends were cut back, 5 bases at V and 5 bases at J, with 22 bases in the middle. CDR3 DNA: TGTGCCAGCAGCCCACTTACAGGGAGTGGCGGAAACGAGCAGTACTTC. Residues: CASSPLTGSGGNEQYF.

This clonotype was seen a few times. The V gene is TRBV6-6, the J gene TRBJ2-7; possibly TRBD1 or TRBD2 for D (5 bases each). This CDR3 spans 16 amino acids. V was shortened by 7 bases and J by 7 bases, with 26 bases between the two germline ends. CDR1 MNHNY and CDR2 SVGAGI come from the germline V gene (reference sequence). CDR3 residues: CASKPTLGTALLEQYV. The CDR3, as DNA: TGTGCCAGCAAACCTACACTTGGGACGGCACTCTTAGAGCAGTACGTC.

The chain is built from TRBV15 and TRBJ2-7; D call uncertain. CDR3 length: 15 amino acids. V lost 0 bases and J lost 0, with 9 bases in between. In germline, CDR1 is LNHNV, CDR2 YYDKDF (reference sequence). The CDR3 sequence is CATSRDRSSSYEQYF. DNA of the CDR3: TGTGCCACCAGCAGAGACAGGAGCAGCTCCTACGAGCAGTACTTC.